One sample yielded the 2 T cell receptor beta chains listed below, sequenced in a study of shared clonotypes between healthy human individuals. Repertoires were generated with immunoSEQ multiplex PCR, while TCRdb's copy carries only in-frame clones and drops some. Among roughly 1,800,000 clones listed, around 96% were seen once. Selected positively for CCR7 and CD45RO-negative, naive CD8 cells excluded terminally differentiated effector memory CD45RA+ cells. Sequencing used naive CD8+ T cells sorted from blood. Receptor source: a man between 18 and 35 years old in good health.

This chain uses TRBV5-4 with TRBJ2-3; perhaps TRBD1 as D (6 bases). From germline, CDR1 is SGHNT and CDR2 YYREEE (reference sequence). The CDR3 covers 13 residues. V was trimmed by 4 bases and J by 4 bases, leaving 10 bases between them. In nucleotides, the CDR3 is TGTGCCAGCAGCCTTAGACAGGCAGATACGCAGTATTTT. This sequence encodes CASSLRQADTQYF. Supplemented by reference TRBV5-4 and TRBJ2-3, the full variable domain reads ETGVTQSPTHLIKTRGQQVTLRCSSQSGHNTVSWYQQALGQGPQFIFQYYREEENGRGNFPPRFSGLQFPNYSSELNVNALELDDSALYLCASSLRQADTQYFGPGTRLTVL.

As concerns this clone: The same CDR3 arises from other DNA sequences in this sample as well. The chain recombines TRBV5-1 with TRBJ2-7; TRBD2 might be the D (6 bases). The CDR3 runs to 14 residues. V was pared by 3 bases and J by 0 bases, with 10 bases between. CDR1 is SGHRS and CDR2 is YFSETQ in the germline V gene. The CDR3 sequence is CASSSPGSSYEQYF. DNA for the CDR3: TGCGCCAGCAGCTCCCCCGGGAGCTCCTACGAGCAGTACTTC.